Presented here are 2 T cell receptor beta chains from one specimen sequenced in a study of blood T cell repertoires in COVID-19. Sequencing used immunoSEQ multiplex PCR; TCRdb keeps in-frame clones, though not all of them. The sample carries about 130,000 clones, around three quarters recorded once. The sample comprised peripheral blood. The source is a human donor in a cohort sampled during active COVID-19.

In DNA, the CDR3 is TGTGCCAGCAGCTTAGGAACAGGGCCTTCCTACGAGCAGTACTTC. Translation gives CASSLGTGPSYEQYF. The chain recombines TRBV11-3 with TRBJ2-7; a weak D match, TRBD1 (6 bases). There are 15 residues in the CDR3. Germline V gene data show CDR1 as SGHNT and CDR2 as YENEEA. The V and J ends lost 1 base and 1 base respectively, with 11 bases between them.

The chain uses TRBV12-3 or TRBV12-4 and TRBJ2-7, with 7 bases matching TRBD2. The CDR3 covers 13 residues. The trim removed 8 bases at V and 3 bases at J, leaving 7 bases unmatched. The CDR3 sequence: CASCIGGDYEQYF. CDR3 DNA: TGTGCCAGCTGTATTGGGGGGGACTACGAGCAGTACTTC.